These 13 T cell receptor beta chains share one sample of origin, sequenced in a study of post-analysis software for immune sequencing data. Their antigens remain unidentified. Study conclusions and caveats: In patients, five or six TRBV segments were more frequent than in controls, with TRBV5-6, TRBV5-1 and TRBV20-1 among them.

Included in the TCR beta cDNA libraries were unique molecular identifiers. TCRdb redid the calling of the PCR reads with MiXCR, one entry per CDR3 protein. Altogether 750,000 to 900,000 distinct CDR3 sequences are present, 46% being singletons, with the ten largest covering 4% to 5%. Sequencing used blood. The receptors derive from a girl between 10 and 17 years old with multiple sclerosis.

The chain has TRBV7-2 and TRBJ2-1; 8 bases are shared with TRBD2. The CDR3 totals 15 residues. CDR1 is SGHTA, CDR2 FQGNSA, per germline. V lost 5 bases to trimming and J lost 3 bases; unmatched junction nucleotides: 6. This chain's CDR3 is CASSPGRAGYNEQFF. CDR3 sequence (DNA): TGTGCCAGCAGCCCCGGGAGGGCGGGCTACAATGAGCAGTTCTTC.

The chain recombines TRBV5-6 with TRBJ2-4; the match to TRBD2 covers 8 bases. The J call may be mistaken, given a closer DNA end match to TRBJ2-5. CDR3 length: 14 residues. Per the germline V gene, CDR1 is SGHDT and CDR2 is YYEEEE. CDR3 in amino acids: CASSSGLEWETQYF. In DNA form, the CDR3 reads TGTGCCAGCAGCTCGGGACTAGAATGGGAGACCCAGTACTTC.

This clonotype appeared once. Sequence at one end of the junction differs from germline and may be a read error. The chain couples TRBV24-1 to TRBJ2-1; TRBD2 matches at 8 bases. Germline CDR1 is KGHDR and CDR2 is SFDVKD. The CDR3 runs 16 residues. Here the CDR3 reads CAASDASGQLYNEQFF. DNA for the CDR3: TGTGCCGCCAGTGACGCTAGCGGGCAACTCTACAATGAGCAGTTCTTC.

This chain uses TRBV6-6 with TRBJ2-1; 7 positions agree with TRBD1. CDR3 length: 13 amino acids. The germline V gene has CDR1 MNHNY and CDR2 SVGAGI (reference sequence). The ends lost 2 bases at V and 6 bases at J; junction bases unmatched: 1. The CDR3 here is CASSYRQGNEQFF. CDR3 nucleotide sequence: TGTGCCAGCAGTTACAGACAGGGCAATGAGCAGTTCTTC.

The table lists this clonotype with a few counts. V gene TRBV7-9 combines with J gene TRBJ1-2, with 7 bases aligning to TRBD1. The CDR3 is 14 residues long. Germline V CDR1 and CDR2: SEHNR, FQNEAQ (reference sequence). With 5 bases clipped from V and 4 bases from J, the junction kept 7 bases outside the gene matches. CDR3 sequence (DNA): TGTGCCAGCAGCCCAACAGGGGTGAGCTATGGCTACACCTTC. This encodes CASSPTGVSYGYTF.

On this clonotype: A junction end diverges from the germline sequence, so it may reflect a read error. The genes are TRBV24-1 and TRBJ2-3, with 10 nucleotides matching TRBD2. This CDR3 region has 15 residues. Germline CDR1 KGHDR, CDR2 SFDVKD. The CDR3 region has the DNA TGTGCCACCAGCGACCGGACTAGCGGAGCAGATGCGCAGTATTTT. The encoded protein is CATSDRTSGADAQYF.

The chain recombines TRBV6-5 with TRBJ2-5; 8 nucleotides agree with TRBD1. CDR1 is MNHEY, CDR2 SVGAGI, per germline. The CDR3 totals 12 residues. J gave up 7 bases and V 8 bases, and 6 bases lay outside the gene matches. CDR3 sequence (DNA): TGTGCCAGCGGACAGGGTCTTGCGACCCAGTACTTC. Its protein product is CASGQGLATQYF.

This clonotype came up a few times. The chain combines TRBV12-3 or TRBV12-4 with TRBJ2-1; D ambiguous. This CDR3 is 12 amino acids long. V lost 8 bases and J 9 bases, leaving 14 bases between the germline ends. The CDR3 DNA reads as TGTGCCAGCGGGAATTATCCGGGTGAGCAGTTCTTC. This encodes CASGNYPGEQFF.

The chain links TRBV20-1 to TRBJ2-1; 7 nucleotides line up with TRBD1. The CDR3 extends over 15 amino acids. V gave up 5 bases and J gave up 9 bases; unmatched junction bases: 16. The germline CDR1 and CDR2 sequences are DFQATT and SNEGSKA (reference sequence). The CDR3 sequence: CSAPIQGVWISEQFF. CDR3 nucleotides: TGCAGTGCTCCCATTCAGGGGGTCTGGATTAGTGAGCAGTTCTTC.

The CDR3, as DNA: TGTGCCAGCAGCCGCGGGACAGTGGTATACGAGCAGTACTTC. It is translated as CASSRGTVVYEQYF. The genes are TRBV3-1 and TRBJ2-7; perhaps TRBD1 as D (7 bases). This CDR3 comprises 14 residues. V lost 4 bases to trimming and J lost 4 bases, with 14 bases between them. Germline V gene data show CDR1 as LGHDT and CDR2 as YNNKEL (reference sequence).

This clonotype occurred a few times. The gene calls are TRBV12-3 or TRBV12-4 and TRBJ2-1; 14 nucleotides agree with TRBD2. The CDR3 covers 16 residues. Trimming cost V 5 bases and J 9 bases; bases outside gene matches: 9. The CDR3: CASSLRLAGGPGEQFF. DNA of the CDR3: TGTGCCAGCAGTCTCCGACTAGCGGGAGGGCCCGGTGAGCAGTTCTTC.

The chain carries TRBV10-3 and TRBJ2-1; 13 nucleotides agree with TRBD2. Germline V gene lookup returns CDR1 ENHRY and CDR2 SYGVKD. The length of the CDR3 is 14 residues. Trimming removed 6 bases from V and 5 bases from J; junction bases left unmatched: 1. CDR3 DNA: TGTGCCATCAGGGGGACTAGCGGGGACAATGAGCAGTTCTTC. It translates to CAIRGTSGDNEQFF.

The CDR3 DNA reads TGTGCCAGCAGCCCGACCGGGACTGTCACAGATACGCAGTATTTT. This codes for CASSPTGTVTDTQYF. The gene calls are TRBV12-3 or TRBV12-4 and TRBJ2-3; a weak D match, TRBD2 (6 bases). The CDR3 is 15 amino acids. V was clipped by 6 bases and J by 2 bases, with 15 bases between them.